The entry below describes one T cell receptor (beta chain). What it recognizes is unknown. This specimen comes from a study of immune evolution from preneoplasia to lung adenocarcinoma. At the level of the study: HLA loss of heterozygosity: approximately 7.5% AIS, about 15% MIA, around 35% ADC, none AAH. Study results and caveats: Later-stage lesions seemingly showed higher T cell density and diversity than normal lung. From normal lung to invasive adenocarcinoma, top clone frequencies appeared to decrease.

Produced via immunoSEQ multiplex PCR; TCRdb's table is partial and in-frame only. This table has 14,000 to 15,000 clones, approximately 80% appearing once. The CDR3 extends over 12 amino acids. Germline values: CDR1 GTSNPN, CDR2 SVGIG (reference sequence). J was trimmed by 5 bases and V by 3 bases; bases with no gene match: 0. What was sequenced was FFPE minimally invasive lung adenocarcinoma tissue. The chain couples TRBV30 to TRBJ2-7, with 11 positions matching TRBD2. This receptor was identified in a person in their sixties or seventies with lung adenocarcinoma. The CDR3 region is CAWRTSGNEQYF. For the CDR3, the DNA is TGTGCCTGGAGGACTAGCGGGAACGAGCAGTACTTC.